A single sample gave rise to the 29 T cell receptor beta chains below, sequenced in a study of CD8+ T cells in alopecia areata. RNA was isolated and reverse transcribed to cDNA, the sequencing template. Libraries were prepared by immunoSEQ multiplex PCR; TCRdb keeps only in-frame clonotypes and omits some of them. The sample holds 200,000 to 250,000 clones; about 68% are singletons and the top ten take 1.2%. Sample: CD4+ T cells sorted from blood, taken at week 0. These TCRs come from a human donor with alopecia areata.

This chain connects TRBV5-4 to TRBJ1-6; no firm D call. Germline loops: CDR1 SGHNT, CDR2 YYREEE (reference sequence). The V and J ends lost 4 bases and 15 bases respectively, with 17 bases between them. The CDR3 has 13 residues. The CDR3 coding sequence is TGTGCCAGCAGCCCGACGGGAGAGTTGCGCCTCCACTTT. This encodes CASSPTGELRLHF.

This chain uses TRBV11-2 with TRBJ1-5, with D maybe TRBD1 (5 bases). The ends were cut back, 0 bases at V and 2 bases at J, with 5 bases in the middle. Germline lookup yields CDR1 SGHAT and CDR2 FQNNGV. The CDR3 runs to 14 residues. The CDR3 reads CASSLDRGNQPQHF. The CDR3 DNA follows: TGTGCCAGCAGCTTAGACAGGGGCAATCAGCCCCAGCATTTT. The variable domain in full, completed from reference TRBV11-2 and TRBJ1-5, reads EAGVAQSPRYKIIEKRQSVAFWCNPISGHATLYWYQQILGQGPKLLIQFQNNGVVDDSQLPKDRFSAERLKGVDSTLKIQPAKLEDSAVYLCASSLDRGNQPQHFGDGTRLSIL.

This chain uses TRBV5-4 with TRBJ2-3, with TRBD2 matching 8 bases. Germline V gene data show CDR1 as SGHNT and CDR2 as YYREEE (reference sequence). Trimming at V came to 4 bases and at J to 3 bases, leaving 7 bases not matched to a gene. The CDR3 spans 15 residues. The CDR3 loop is CASSRPGLGTDTQYF. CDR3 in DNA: TGTGCCAGCAGCCGTCCGGGACTAGGGACAGATACGCAGTATTTT.

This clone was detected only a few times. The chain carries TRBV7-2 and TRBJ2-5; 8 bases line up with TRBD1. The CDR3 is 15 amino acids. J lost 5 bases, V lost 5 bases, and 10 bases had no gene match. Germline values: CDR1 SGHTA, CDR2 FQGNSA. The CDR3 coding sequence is TGTGCCAGCAGCACCGGGACAGGTTTCACGGAGACCCAGTACTTC. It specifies CASSTGTGFTETQYF.

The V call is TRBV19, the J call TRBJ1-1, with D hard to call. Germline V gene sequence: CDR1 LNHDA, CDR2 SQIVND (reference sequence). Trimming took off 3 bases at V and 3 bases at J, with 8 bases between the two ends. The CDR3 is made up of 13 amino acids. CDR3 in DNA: TGTGCCAGTAGTATTAGGGTTGACACTGAAGCTTTCTTT. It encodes CASSIRVDTEAFF.

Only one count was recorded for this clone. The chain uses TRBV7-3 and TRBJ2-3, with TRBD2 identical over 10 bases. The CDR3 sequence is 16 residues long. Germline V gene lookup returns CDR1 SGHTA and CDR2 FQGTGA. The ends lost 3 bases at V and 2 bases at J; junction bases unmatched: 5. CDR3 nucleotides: TGTGCCAGCAGCTTCCCCCTAGCGGGGGTCACAGATACGCAGTATTTT. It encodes CASSFPLAGVTDTQYF.

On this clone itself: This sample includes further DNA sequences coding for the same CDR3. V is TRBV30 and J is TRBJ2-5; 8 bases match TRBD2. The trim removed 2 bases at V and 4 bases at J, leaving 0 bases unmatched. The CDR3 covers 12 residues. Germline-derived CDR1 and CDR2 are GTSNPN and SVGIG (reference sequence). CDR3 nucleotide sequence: TGTGCCTGGAGTAGCGGGGGAGAGACCCAGTACTTC. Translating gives CAWSSGGETQYF.

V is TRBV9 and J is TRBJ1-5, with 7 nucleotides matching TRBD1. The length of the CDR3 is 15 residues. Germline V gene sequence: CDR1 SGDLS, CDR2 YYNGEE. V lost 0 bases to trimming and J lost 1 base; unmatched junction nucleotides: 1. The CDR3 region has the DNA TGTGCCAGCAGCGTAGGGGACAGAAGCAATCAGCCCCAGCATTTT. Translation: CASSVGDRSNQPQHF.

The CDR3 coding sequence is TGTGCCAGCAGTTATGGACTAGCCTACGAGCAGTACTTC. Protein product: CASSYGLAYEQYF. V and J are TRBV6-5 and TRBJ2-7; 7 bases align to TRBD2. J was trimmed by 2 bases and V by 3 bases; bases with no gene match: 1. This CDR3 comprises 13 residues. Per the germline V gene, CDR1 is MNHEY and CDR2 is SVGAGI.

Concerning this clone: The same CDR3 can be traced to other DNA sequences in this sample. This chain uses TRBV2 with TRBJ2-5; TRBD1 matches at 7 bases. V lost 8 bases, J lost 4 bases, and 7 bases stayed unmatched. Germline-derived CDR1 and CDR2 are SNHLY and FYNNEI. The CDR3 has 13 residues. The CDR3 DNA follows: TGTGCCAGCCGAAGGGACAGAGGAGAGACCCAGTACTTC. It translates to CASRRDRGETQYF.

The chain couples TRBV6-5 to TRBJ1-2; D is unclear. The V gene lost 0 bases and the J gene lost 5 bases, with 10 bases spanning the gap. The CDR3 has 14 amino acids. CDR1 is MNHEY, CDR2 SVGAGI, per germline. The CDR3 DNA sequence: TGTGCCAGCAGTTACTCGGAGGTGGGGTATGGCTACACCTTC. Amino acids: CASSYSEVGYGYTF.

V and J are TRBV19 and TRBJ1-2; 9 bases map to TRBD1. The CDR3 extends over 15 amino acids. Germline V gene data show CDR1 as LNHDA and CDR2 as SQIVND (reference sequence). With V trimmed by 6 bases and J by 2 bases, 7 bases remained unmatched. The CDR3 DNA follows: TGTGCCAGTAGGACACAGGGGGCCCTCAACTATGGCTACACCTTC. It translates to CASRTQGALNYGYTF.

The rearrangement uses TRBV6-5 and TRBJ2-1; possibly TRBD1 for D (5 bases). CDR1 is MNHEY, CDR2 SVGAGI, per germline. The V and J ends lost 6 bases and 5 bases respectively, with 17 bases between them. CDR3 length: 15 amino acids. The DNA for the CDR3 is TGTGCCAGCAGCCCCTTCTTAGGGGTTCACAATGAGCAGTTCTTC. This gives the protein CASSPFLGVHNEQFF.

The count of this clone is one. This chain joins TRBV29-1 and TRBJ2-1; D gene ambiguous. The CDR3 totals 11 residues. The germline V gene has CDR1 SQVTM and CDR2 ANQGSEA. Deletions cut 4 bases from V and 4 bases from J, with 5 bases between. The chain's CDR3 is CSVGKYNEQFF. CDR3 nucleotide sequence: TGCAGCGTTGGGAAGTACAATGAGCAGTTCTTC.

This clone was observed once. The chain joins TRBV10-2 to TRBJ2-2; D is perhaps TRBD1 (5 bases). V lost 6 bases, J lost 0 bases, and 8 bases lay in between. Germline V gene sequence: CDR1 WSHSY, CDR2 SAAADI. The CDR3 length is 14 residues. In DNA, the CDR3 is TGCGCCAGCAGCAGACAGACGAACACCGGGGAGCTGTTTTTT. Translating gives CASSRQTNTGELFF.

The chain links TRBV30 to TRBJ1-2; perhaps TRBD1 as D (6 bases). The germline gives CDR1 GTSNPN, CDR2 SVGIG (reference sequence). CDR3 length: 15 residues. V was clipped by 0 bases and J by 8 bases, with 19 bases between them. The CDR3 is CAWSVHLEGVEGYTF. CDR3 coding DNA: TGTGCCTGGAGTGTCCATTTAGAGGGGGTGGAAGGCTACACCTTC.

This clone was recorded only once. The CDR3: CASSQEDGDRRPYEQYF. The CDR3 nucleotides are TGCGCCAGCAGCCAAGAAGATGGGGACAGGCGACCCTACGAGCAGTACTTC. V usage is TRBV4-1 and J usage is TRBJ2-7; 8 bases are a match to TRBD1. CDR3 length: 17 residues. Germline V lookup: CDR1 MGHRA, CDR2 YSYEKL. V lost 0 bases to trimming and J lost 2 bases; unmatched junction nucleotides: 9.

DNA for the CDR3: TGTGCCAGCAGCCCGGAGTCGGCCACTGAAGCTTTCTTT. Its translation: CASSPESATEAFF. The rearrangement links TRBV5-6 to TRBJ1-1; D gene ambiguous. The V gene lost 4 bases and the J gene lost 4 bases, with 11 bases spanning the gap. Germline V gives CDR1 SGHDT, CDR2 YYEEEE. The CDR3 spans 13 residues.

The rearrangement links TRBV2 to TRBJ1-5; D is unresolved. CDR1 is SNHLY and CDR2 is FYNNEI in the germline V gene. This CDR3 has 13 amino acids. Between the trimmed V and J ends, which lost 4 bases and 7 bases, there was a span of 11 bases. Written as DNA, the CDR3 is TGTGCCAGCAGTGTTTCGGGGAACCAGCCCCAGCATTTT. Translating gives CASSVSGNQPQHF.

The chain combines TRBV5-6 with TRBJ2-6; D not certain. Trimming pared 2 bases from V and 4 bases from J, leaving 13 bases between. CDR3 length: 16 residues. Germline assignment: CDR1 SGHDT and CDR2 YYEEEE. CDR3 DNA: TGTGCCAGCAGCTTAGTATCCTGGGCCGGGGCCAACGTCCTGACTTTC. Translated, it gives CASSLVSWAGANVLTF. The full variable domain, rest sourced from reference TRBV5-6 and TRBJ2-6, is DAGVTQSPTHLIKTRGQQVTLRCSPKSGHDTVSWYQQALGQGPQFIFQYYEEEERQRGNFPDRFSGHQFPNYSSELNVNALLLGDSALYLCASSLVSWAGANVLTFGAGSRLTVL.

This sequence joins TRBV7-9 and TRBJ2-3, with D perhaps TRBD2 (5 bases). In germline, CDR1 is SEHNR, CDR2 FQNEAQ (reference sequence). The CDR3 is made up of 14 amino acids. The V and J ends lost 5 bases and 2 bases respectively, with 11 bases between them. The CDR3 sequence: CASSPGSLTDTQYF. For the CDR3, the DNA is TGTGCCAGCAGCCCGGGAAGCCTCACAGATACGCAGTATTTT.

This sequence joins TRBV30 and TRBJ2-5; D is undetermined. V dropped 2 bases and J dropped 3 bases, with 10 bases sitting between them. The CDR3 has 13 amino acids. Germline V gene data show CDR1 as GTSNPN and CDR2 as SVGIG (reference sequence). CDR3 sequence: CAWSPRPEETQYF. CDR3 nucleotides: TGTGCCTGGAGTCCTCGTCCCGAAGAGACCCAGTACTTC.

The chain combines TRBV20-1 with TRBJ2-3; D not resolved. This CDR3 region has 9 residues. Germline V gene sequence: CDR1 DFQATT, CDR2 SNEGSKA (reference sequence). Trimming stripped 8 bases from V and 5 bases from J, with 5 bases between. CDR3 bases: TGCAGTCTCGGAGATACGCAGTATTTT. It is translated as CSLGDTQYF.

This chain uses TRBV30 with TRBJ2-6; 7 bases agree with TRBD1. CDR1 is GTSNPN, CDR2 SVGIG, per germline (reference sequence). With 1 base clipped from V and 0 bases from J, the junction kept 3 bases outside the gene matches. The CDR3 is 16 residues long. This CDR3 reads CAWSEGQSSGANVLTF. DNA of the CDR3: TGTGCCTGGAGTGAGGGACAGTCCTCTGGGGCCAACGTCCTGACTTTC.

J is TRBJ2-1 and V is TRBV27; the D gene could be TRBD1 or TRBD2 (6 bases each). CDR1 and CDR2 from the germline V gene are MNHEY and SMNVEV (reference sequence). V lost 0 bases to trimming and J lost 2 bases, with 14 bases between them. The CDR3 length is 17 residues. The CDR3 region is CASSLSIRGPPYNEQFF. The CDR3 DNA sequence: TGTGCCAGCAGTTTATCGATTCGGGGGCCTCCCTACAATGAGCAGTTCTTC.

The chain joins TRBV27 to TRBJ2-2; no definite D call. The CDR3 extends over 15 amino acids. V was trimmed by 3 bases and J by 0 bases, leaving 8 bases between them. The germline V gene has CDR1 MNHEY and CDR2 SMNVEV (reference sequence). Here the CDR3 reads CASSFGRANTGELFF. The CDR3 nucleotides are TGTGCCAGCAGTTTTGGTCGCGCGAACACCGGGGAGCTGTTTTTT.

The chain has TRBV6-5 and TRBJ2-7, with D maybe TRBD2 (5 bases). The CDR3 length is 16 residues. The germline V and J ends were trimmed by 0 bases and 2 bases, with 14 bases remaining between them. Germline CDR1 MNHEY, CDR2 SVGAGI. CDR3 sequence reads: CASSYSGHLGAYEQYF. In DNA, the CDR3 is TGTGCCAGCAGTTACTCAGGGCACTTGGGAGCCTACGAGCAGTACTTC.

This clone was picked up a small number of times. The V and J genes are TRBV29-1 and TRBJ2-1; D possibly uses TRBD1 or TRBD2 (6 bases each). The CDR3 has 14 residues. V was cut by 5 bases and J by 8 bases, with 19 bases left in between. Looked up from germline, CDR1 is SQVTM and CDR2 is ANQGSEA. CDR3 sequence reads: CSVRVSGARDEQFF. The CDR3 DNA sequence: TGCAGCGTTCGTGTGTCGGGGGCGCGGGATGAGCAGTTCTTC.

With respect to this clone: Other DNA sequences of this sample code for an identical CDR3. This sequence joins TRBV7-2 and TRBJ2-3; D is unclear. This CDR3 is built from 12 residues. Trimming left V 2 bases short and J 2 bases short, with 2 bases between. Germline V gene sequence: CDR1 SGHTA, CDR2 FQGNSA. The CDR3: CASSLFTDTQYF. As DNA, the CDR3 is TGTGCCAGCAGCTTATTCACAGATACGCAGTATTTT.